The 19 T cell receptor beta chains listed next were all sequenced from one sample in a study of T cell responses to AZD1222 COVID-19 vaccine. Profiled with immunoSEQ multiplex PCR; TCRdb holds only in-frame clones, not every one. The sample yields about 97,000 clones, around 89% seen once. The source was peripheral blood, collected on day 0 of AZD1222 vaccination. These receptors originate from an adult in good health.

This chain links TRBV15 with TRBJ1-5; TRBD1 agrees at 7 bases. The germline gives CDR1 LNHNV, CDR2 YYDKDF (reference sequence). The CDR3 covers 18 residues. The V segment lost 6 bases and the J segment 3 bases; nucleotides outside the gene matches: 17. The CDR3 reads CATSITQGGPVSNQPQHF. The CDR3, as DNA: TGTGCCACCAGTATCACCCAGGGGGGCCCCGTCTCCAATCAGCCCCAGCATTTT.

The rearrangement joins TRBV6-2 or TRBV6-3 to TRBJ1-2; D unclear. The CDR3 is 12 amino acids. Germline V lookup: CDR1 MNHEY, CDR2 SVGEGT. The germline V and J ends were trimmed by 2 bases and 2 bases, with 3 bases remaining between them. The CDR3 loop is CASSYENYGYTF. CDR3 nucleotide sequence: TGTGCCAGCAGTTACGAGAACTATGGCTACACCTTC.

This clone was recorded only once. The V gene is TRBV5-1, the J gene TRBJ2-7; D is unclear. The germline CDR1 and CDR2 sequences are SGHRS and YFSETQ. V was cut by 3 bases and J by 3 bases, with 13 bases left in between. CDR3 length equals 14 residues. CDR3 sequence reads: CASSSPSGSYEQYF. CDR3 DNA sequence: TGCGCCAGCAGCTCGCCGTCCGGCAGCTACGAGCAGTACTTC.

This clone has a single count. V is TRBV20-1 and J is TRBJ1-1; D remains ambiguous. The germline V and J ends were trimmed by 0 bases and 5 bases, with 4 bases remaining between them. The CDR3 consists of 11 residues. The germline CDR1 and CDR2 sequences are DFQATT and SNEGSKA (reference sequence). The CDR3 nucleotides are TGCAGTGCTAGAGAAATGACTGAAGCTTTCTTT. It translates to CSAREMTEAFF.

In nucleotides, the CDR3 is TGTGCCAGCAACAGTAGGGACAGTCTTTGGACCCAGTACTTC. Its protein product is CASNSRDSLWTQYF. The chain is built from TRBV28 and TRBJ2-5, with 7 bases fitting TRBD1. Unmatched junction bases numbered 12, after V lost 7 bases and J lost 7 bases. CDR1 MDHEN and CDR2 SYDVKM come from the germline V gene. The CDR3 runs to 14 residues.

The chain joins TRBV28 to TRBJ1-4; maybe TRBD1 (5 bases). The germline V and J ends were trimmed by 4 bases and 7 bases, with 13 bases remaining between them. This CDR3 spans 14 amino acids. Germline loops: CDR1 MDHEN, CDR2 SYDVKM. The CDR3 loop reads CASSSQGAGEKLFF. The CDR3 DNA reads TGTGCCAGCAGTTCCCAGGGCGCCGGTGAAAAACTGTTTTTT.

V usage is TRBV24-1 and J usage is TRBJ2-7; 7 bases match TRBD1. The CDR3 is 15 amino acids. The V gene end was trimmed by 3 bases and the J gene end by 7 bases; junction bases not matched to a gene: 11. Germline CDR1 is KGHDR and CDR2 is SFDVKD. The CDR3 reads CATSDRQTGPGEQYF. DNA of the CDR3: TGTGCCACCAGTGATCGCCAGACAGGGCCGGGGGAGCAGTACTTC.

The chain recombines TRBV3-1 (or the pseudogene TRBV3-2) with TRBJ1-1; D might be TRBD1 (5 bases). The germline gives CDR1 LGHDT, CDR2 YNNKEL (reference sequence). Trimming stripped 0 bases from V and 3 bases from J, with 14 bases between. The CDR3 has 16 residues. CDR3 residues: CASSQDSGGRDTEAFF. The CDR3 DNA sequence: TGTGCCAGCAGCCAAGATAGCGGGGGAAGGGACACTGAAGCTTTCTTT.

The chain recombines TRBV7-2 with TRBJ1-5, with 8 bases lining up with TRBD1. CDR3 length equals 15 residues. Germline V gene lookup returns CDR1 SGHTA and CDR2 FQGNSA. V lost 5 bases, J lost 4 bases, and 7 bases stayed unmatched. In DNA form, the CDR3 reads TGTGCCAGCAGCCGCCAACAGGGGGAGAATCAGCCCCAGCATTTT. Translating gives CASSRQQGENQPQHF.

This chain uses TRBV4-2 with TRBJ2-1; TRBD2 matches 8 bases. V shed 1 base, J shed 4 bases, and the junction held 12 bases outside the gene matches. CDR1 and CDR2 (germline): LGHNA, YNFKEQ. The CDR3 consists of 18 residues. CDR3 coding DNA: TGTGCCAGCAGCCAAGCTCCCCCCGGACTAGCCATGTACAATGAGCAGTTCTTC. This gives the protein CASSQAPPGLAMYNEQFF.

V is TRBV2 and J is TRBJ1-5; 7 bases align to TRBD1. The CDR3 totals 16 residues. The V gene end was trimmed by 0 bases and the J gene end by 4 bases; junction bases not matched to a gene: 6. The germline CDR1 and CDR2 sequences are SNHLY and FYNNEI. CDR3: CASSEAGDSYNQPQHF. The CDR3 bases are TGTGCCAGCAGTGAAGCTGGGGACAGCTATAATCAGCCCCAGCATTTT.

CDR3 sequence (DNA): TGTGCCACCAGCAGGGACAGGGACGCCACTGAAGCTTTCTTT. Translation gives CATSRDRDATEAFF. The V call is TRBV15, the J call TRBJ1-1, with 8 nucleotides matching TRBD1. The CDR3 loop spans 14 amino acids. The V and J ends lost 3 bases and 4 bases, in that order; junction bases with no gene match: 4. Germline V gene lookup returns CDR1 LNHNV and CDR2 YYDKDF (reference sequence). The full variable domain, rest sourced from reference TRBV15 and TRBJ1-1, is DAMVIQNPRYQVTQFGKPVTLSCSQTLNHNVMYWYQQKSSQAPKLLFHYYDKDFNNEADTPDNFQSRRPNTSFCFLDIRSPGLGDTAMYLCATSRDRDATEAFFGQGTRLTVV.

V usage is TRBV14 and J usage is TRBJ1-3; D not resolved. CDR1 is SGHDN and CDR2 is FVKESK in the germline V gene. CDR3 length: 13 amino acids. V lost 1 base and J lost 8, with 9 bases in between. Written as DNA, the CDR3 is TGTGCCAGCAGCCAAGTCCCGGCGGACACCATATATTTT. It is translated as CASSQVPADTIYF.

J is TRBJ2-7 and V is TRBV10-3, with TRBD1 matching over 9 bases. The germline gives CDR1 ENHRY, CDR2 SYGVKD. Trimming removed 6 bases from V and 7 bases from J; junction bases left unmatched: 10. This CDR3 has 14 amino acids. CDR3: CAISWTGEASEQYF. The CDR3 DNA sequence: TGTGCCATCAGCTGGACAGGGGAAGCGAGTGAGCAGTACTTC.

The table lists this clone with a count of one. The chain has TRBV6-2 or TRBV6-3 and TRBJ2-2; 8 bases map to TRBD1. Trimming removed 7 bases from V and 1 base from J; junction bases left unmatched: 8. The germline V gene has CDR1 MNHEY and CDR2 SVGEGT. The CDR3 loop spans 16 amino acids. As DNA, the CDR3 is TGTGCCAGCACTCACTCCGGGACAGGGAACACCGGGGAGCTGTTTTTT. It yields the protein CASTHSGTGNTGELFF.

This chain connects TRBV2 to TRBJ2-3, with D uncertain. Trimming left V 4 bases short and J 4 bases short, with 3 bases between. The V gene's germline CDR1 is SNHLY and CDR2 FYNNEI. The CDR3 is 11 residues long. The CDR3 bases are TGTGCCAGCAGTGTCCCAGATACGCAGTATTTT. Translating it yields CASSVPDTQYF.

The chain recombines TRBV2 with TRBJ1-4; D might be TRBD1 (5 bases). This CDR3 has 12 amino acids. V gave up 6 bases and J gave up 10 bases, with 12 bases separating them. Germline CDR1 SNHLY, CDR2 FYNNEI. This CDR3 reads CASSRRGGKLFF. In DNA form, the CDR3 reads TGTGCCAGCAGCCGCCGTGGGGGAAAACTGTTTTTT.

The chain links TRBV6-5 to TRBJ2-7; D unclear. Germline CDR1 MNHEY, CDR2 SVGAGI. V lost 0 bases and J 0 bases, leaving 9 bases between the germline ends. The CDR3 extends over 15 amino acids. The CDR3 here is CASSYSLISSYEQYF. CDR3 DNA sequence: TGTGCCAGCAGTTACTCCCTGATAAGCTCCTACGAGCAGTACTTC.

The J gene is TRBJ1-1, the V gene TRBV5-1; D is unresolved. The CDR3 has 13 residues. With 1 base removed from V and 1 base from J, the gap between germline ends came to 5 bases. Per germline, CDR1 SGHRS and CDR2 YFSETQ. The CDR3 sequence is CASSLLANTEAFF. The CDR3 bases are TGCGCCAGCAGCTTGTTGGCGAACACTGAAGCTTTCTTT.